This record concerns one T cell receptor (beta chain) sequence. The antigen remains unidentified. Trimming took 2 bases from V and 5 from J; bases not matched to a gene: 5. Germline V gives CDR1 MNHEY, CDR2 SVGAGI. This CDR3 has 15 amino acids. The data belong to a study of T cell responses to AZD1222 COVID-19 vaccine. Findings and limits, study-wide: In all cases, repertoires were sampled only after the peak T cell response. Donors skewed white British and female; clonal diversity was possibly underestimated.

Clones were sequenced by immunoSEQ multiplex PCR, and TCRdb holds only the in-frame ones, with some missing. The sample holds over 150,000 clones, roughly 91% seen once. The sample in question was peripheral blood, obtained 28 days after the second dose of the MenACWY control vaccine. The chain has TRBV6-5 and TRBJ2-1, with 8 bases matching TRBD1. This TCR was sampled from an adult who received the MenACWY meningococcal vaccine as a control. The CDR3 DNA follows: TGTGCCAGCAGTTACGCGGGACAGGTCCACAATGAGCAGTTCTTC. This codes for CASSYAGQVHNEQFF.